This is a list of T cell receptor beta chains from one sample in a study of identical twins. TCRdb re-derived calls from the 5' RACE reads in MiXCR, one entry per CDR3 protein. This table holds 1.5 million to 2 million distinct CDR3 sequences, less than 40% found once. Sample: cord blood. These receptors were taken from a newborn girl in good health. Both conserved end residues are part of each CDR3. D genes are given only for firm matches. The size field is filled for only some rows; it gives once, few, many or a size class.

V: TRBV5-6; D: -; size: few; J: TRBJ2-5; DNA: TGTGCCAGCAGCGTGGCGCAGACCCAGTACTTC; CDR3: CASSVAQTQYF
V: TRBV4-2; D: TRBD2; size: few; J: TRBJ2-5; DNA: TGTGCCAGCAGCCAAGAACCGACTAGCGGGAGGATGGGAGAGACCCAGTACTTC; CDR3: CASSQEPTSGRMGETQYF
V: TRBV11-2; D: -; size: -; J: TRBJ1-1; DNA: TGTGCCAGCAGCTTACAACTCCCACCCAGTGAAGCTTTCTTT; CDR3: CASSLQLPPSEAFF
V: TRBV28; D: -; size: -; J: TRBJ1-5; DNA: TGTGCCAGCAGCCCCGGGGGACCCCAGCATTTT; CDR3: CASSPGGPQHF
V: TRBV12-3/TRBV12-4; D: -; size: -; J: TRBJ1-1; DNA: TGTGCCACCTCCAGGGTTTTCTTT; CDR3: CATSRVFF
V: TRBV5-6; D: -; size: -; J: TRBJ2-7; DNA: TGTGCCAGCAGCTTGACCCAGCGGTACAATGAGCAGTACTTC; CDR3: CASSLTQRYNEQYF
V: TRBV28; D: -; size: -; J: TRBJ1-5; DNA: TGTGCCAGCAGTTTAATTGCGGGGATGAGCAATCAGCCCCAGCATTTT; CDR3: CASSLIAGMSNQPQHF
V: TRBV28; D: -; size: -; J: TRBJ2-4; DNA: TGTGCCAGCAGTGACCAGCCCAAAAACATTCAGTACTTC; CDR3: CASSDQPKNIQYF
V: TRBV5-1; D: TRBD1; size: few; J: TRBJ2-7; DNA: TGCGCCAGCAGGCAGGACAGGGTTTACGAGCAGTACTTC; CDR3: CASRQDRVYEQYF
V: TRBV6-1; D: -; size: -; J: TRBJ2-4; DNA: TGTGCCAGCAGCGTCTACAGGGCCAAAAACATTCAGTACTTC; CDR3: CASSVYRAKNIQYF
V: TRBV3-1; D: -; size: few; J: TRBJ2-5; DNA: TGTGCCAGCACGCTAAAACTAGTGTACCGGCAAGAGACCCAGTACTTC; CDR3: CASTLKLVYRQETQYF
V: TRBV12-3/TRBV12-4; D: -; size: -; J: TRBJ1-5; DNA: TGTGCCAGCAGTGTTGACAGGCTAGATTCTCAGCCCCAGCATTTT; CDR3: CASSVDRLDSQPQHF
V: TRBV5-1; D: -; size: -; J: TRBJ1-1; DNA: TGCGCCAGCAGCTTGGATTCTGGGGGAGGCACTGAAGCTTTCTTT; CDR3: CASSLDSGGGTEAFF
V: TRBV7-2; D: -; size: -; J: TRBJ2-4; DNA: TGTGCCAGCAGCTTAGGGCCAGCCAAAAACATTCAGTACTTC; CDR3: CASSLGPAKNIQYF
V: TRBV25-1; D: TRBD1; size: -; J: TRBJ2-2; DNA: TGTGCCAGCAGTGGGGGACAGGGGGCCGGGGAGCTGTTTTTT; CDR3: CASSGGQGAGELFF
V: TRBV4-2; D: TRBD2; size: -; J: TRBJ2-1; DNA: TGTGCCAGCAGCCAAGAACTAGCGGGGGACTACAATGAGCAGTTCTTC; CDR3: CASSQELAGDYNEQFF
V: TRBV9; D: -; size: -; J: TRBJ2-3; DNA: TGTGCCAGCAGCGTAAGAGGGGTTCCCACAGATACGCAGTATTTT; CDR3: CASSVRGVPTDTQYF
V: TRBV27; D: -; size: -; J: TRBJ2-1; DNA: TGTGCCAGCACACGGATAGGGGAGAATGAGCAGTTCTTC; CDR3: CASTRIGENEQFF
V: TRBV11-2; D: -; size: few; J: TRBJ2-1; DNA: TGTGCCAGCGGGCGGGGCCCCAGCTCCTACAATGAGCAGTTCTTC; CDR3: CASGRGPSSYNEQFF
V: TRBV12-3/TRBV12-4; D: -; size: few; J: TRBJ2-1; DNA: TGTGCCAGCAGTTTGTCGAGCGCCGGCAATGAGCAGTTCTTC; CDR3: CASSLSSAGNEQFF
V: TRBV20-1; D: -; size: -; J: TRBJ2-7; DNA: TGCAGTGCTAGTCTCAGAAGCAGGTACGAGCAGTACTTC; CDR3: CSASLRSRYEQYF
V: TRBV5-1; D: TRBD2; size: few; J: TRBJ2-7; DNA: TGCGCCAGCAGCTGGGGACTAGCAGGTACCTACGAGCAGTACTTC; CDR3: CASSWGLAGTYEQYF
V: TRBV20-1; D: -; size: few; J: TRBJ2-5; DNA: TGCAGTGCTCCTAATAGCGAGACCCAGTACTTC; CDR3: CSAPNSETQYF
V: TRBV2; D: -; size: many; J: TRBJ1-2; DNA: TGTGCCAGCAGTGACCTACAGGGATCCGGCTATGGCTACACCTTC; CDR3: CASSDLQGSGYGYTF
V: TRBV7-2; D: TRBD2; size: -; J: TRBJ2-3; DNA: TGTGCCAGCAGCCGAAGAGGACTAGCGGCCTTTAGCACAGATACGCAGTATTTT; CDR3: CASSRRGLAAFSTDTQYF
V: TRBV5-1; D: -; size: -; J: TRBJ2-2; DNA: TGCGCCAGCAGCTACTGGGACGGAAGCACCGGGGAGCTGTTTTTT; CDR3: CASSYWDGSTGELFF
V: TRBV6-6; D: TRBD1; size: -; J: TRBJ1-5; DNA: TGTGCCAGCAGTTTACCGACAGGGCCGTATAGCAATCAGCCCCAGCATTTT; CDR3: CASSLPTGPYSNQPQHF
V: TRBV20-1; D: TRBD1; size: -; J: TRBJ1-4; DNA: TGCAGTGCTAGTGAGAGGACAGGGACGTTTGGGCTGTTTTTT; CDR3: CSASERTGTFGLFF
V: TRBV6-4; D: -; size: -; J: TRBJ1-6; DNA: TGTGCCAGCAGGAATACAGGGAGCTCCTATAATTCACCCCCCCACTTT; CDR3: CASRNTGSSYNSPPHF
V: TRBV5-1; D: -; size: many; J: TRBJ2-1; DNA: TGCGCCAGCAGTCAGGTGAGGGACGATGAGCAGTTCTTC; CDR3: CASSQVRDDEQFF
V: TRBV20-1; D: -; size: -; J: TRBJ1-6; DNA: TGCAGTGCTAGTCATTCGCCCCTCCACTTT; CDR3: CSASHSPLHF
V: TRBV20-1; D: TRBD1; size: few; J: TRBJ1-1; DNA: TGCAGTGCTAGGTGCCGGACAGGGCCCATGAACACTGAAGCTTTCTTT; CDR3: CSARCRTGPMNTEAFF
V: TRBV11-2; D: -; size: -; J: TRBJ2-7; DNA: TGTGCCAGCAGCGTGTCAGGGTTATTCTACGAGCAGTACTTC; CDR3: CASSVSGLFYEQYF
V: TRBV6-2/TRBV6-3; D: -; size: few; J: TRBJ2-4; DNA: TGTGCCAGCAGTTACGGAGGGGAGTTGGCCAAAAACATTCAGTACTTC; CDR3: CASSYGGELAKNIQYF
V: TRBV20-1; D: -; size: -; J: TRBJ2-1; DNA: TGCAGTGCTAGATCGGCGTTATACAATGAGCAGTTCTTC; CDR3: CSARSALYNEQFF
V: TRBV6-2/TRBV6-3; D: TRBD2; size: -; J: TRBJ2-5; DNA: TGTGCCAGCAGTTACGAGGGTCTTCTAGCGGGAGTCATCAATGAGCAGTACTTC; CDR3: CASSYEGLLAGVINEQYF
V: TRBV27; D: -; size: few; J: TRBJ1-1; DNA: TGTGCCAGCAGTTTACGAGCCTTTATGAACACTGAAGCTTTCTTT; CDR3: CASSLRAFMNTEAFF
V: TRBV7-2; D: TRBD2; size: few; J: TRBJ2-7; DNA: TGTGCCAGCAGCTCGGCGCGACTAGCGCACTACGAGCAGTACTTC; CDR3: CASSSARLAHYEQYF
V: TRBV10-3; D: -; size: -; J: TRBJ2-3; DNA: TGTGCCATCAGTGAGTCCCCAGTAACGAGCACAGATACGCAGTATTTT; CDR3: CAISESPVTSTDTQYF
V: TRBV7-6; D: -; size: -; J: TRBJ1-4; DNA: TGTGCCAGCAGCTTAGTTCCGGGGACTAATGAAAAACTGTTTTTT; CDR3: CASSLVPGTNEKLFF
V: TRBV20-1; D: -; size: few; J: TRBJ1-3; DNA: TGCAGTGCTACTCTCTCTGGAAACACCATATATTTT; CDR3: CSATLSGNTIYF
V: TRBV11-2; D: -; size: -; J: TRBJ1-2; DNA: TGTGCCAGCAGCTTAGTGGGTGGAGTAGACGGCTACACCTTC; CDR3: CASSLVGGVDGYTF
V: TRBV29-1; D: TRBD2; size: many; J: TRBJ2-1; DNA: TGCAGCGTTGACTCTATAGCGGGAGGGCCCTACAATGAGCAGTTCTTC; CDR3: CSVDSIAGGPYNEQFF
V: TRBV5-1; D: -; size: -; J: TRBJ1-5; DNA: TGCGCCAGCAGCTTTTACAGGGACTCCAATCAGCCCCAGCATTTT; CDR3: CASSFYRDSNQPQHF
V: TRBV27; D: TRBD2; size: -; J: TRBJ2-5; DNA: TGTGCCAGCAGTTTATCGGGACTACTAGCCCAAGAGACCCAGTACTTC; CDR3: CASSLSGLLAQETQYF
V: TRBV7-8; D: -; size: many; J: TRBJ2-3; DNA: TGTGCCAGCATCAGGGGTAGAGTTGCAGATACGCAGTATTTT; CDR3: CASIRGRVADTQYF
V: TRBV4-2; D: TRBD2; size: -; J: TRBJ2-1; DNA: TGTGCCAGCAGCCAAGTCGGTATCGGCGGGGGGGTTGGTGAGCAGTTCTTC; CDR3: CASSQVGIGGGVGEQFF
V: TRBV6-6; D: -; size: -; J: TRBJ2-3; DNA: TGTGCCAGCAGTTACCCGAAGTTCGATACGCAGTATTTT; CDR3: CASSYPKFDTQYF
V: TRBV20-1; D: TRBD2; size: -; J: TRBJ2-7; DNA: TGCAGTGCTACCAAGCGGGAGGGTTTGCACGAGCAGTACTTC; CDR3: CSATKREGLHEQYF
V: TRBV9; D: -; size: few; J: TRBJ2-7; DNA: TGTGCCAGCAGCCCGACAGGAGCGGGTTACGAGCAGTACTTC; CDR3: CASSPTGAGYEQYF
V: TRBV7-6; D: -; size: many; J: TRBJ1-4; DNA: TGTGCCAGCAGCGCATCAAAGAGTTTTCGGATAAAACTGTTTTTT; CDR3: CASSASKSFRIKLFF
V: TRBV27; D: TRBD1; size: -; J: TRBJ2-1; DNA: TGTGCCAGCAGTTTCCCGACAGGGGGTTACAATGAGCAGTTCTTC; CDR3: CASSFPTGGYNEQFF
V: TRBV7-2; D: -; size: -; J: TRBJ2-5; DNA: TGTGCCAGCAGCTTAGCGGGGGGTTTCCAAGAGACCCAGTACTTC; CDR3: CASSLAGGFQETQYF
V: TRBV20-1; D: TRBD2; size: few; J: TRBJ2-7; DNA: TGCAGTGCTCCCTCGGTAGCGGGGCTTTTCTACGAGCAGTACTTC; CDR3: CSAPSVAGLFYEQYF
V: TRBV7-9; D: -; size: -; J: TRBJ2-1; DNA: TGTGCCAGCAGCCCGAGTAGTCTGAGAGGGTACAATGAGCAGTTCTTC; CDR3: CASSPSSLRGYNEQFF
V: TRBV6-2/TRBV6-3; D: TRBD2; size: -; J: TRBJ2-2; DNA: TGTGCCAGCACCTTGGGACTAGCGGGCCTCCTTATCACCGGGGAGCTGTTTTTT; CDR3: CASTLGLAGLLITGELFF
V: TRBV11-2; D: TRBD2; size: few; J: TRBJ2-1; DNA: TGTGCCAGCAGCTTAGTAGGGAAGCGGGGCCCCTACAATGAGCAGTTCTTC; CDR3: CASSLVGKRGPYNEQFF
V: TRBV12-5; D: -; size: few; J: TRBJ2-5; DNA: TGTGCTAGTGGTTGGGGCTACAATGAGCAGTACTTC; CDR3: CASGWGYNEQYF
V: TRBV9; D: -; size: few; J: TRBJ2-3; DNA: TGTGCCAGCAGTTTTCGGTCCTTAACAGATACGCAGTATTTT; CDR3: CASSFRSLTDTQYF
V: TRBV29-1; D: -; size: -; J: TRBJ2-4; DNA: TGCAGCGTTGGGGGGTGGGGATCCACTATGGGCCAGTACTTC; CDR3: CSVGGWGSTMGQYF